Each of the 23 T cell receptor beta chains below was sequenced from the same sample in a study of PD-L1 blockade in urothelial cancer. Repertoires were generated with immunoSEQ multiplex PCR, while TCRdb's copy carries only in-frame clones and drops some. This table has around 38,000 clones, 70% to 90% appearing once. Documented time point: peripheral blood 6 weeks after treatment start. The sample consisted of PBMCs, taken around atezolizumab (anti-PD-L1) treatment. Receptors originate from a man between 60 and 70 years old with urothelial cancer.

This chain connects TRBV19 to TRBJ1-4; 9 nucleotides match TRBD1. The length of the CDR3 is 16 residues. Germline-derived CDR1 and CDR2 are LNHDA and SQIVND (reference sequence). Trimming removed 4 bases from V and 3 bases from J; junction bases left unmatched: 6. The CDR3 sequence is CASSTRTGAPNEKLFF. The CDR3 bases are TGTGCCAGTAGTACGCGGACAGGGGCCCCTAATGAAAAACTGTTTTTT.

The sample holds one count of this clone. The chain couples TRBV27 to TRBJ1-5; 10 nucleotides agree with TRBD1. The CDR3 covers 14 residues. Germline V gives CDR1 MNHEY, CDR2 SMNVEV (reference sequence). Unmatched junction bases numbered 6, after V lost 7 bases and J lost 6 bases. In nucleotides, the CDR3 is TGTGCCAGCACCTTGGGACAGGGGTCTCAGCCCCAGCATTTT. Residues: CASTLGQGSQPQHF.

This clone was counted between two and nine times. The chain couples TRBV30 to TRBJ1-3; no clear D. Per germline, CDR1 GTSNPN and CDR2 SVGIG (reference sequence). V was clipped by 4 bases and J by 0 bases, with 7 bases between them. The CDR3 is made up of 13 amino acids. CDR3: CAWIGGSGNTIYF. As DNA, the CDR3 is TGTGCCTGGATAGGAGGCTCTGGAAACACCATATATTTT.

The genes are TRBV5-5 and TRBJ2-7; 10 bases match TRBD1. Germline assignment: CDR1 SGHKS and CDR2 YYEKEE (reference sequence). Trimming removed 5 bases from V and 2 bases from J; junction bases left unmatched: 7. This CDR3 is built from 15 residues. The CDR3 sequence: CASRPGQGVTYEQYF. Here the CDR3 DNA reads TGTGCCAGCAGACCCGGACAGGGGGTGACCTACGAGCAGTACTTC.

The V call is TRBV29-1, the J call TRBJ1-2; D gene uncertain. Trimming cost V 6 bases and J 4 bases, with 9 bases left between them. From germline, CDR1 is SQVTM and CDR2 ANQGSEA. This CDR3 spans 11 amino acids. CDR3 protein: CSVEEAYGYTF. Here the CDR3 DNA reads TGCAGCGTGGAGGAGGCCTATGGCTACACCTTC.

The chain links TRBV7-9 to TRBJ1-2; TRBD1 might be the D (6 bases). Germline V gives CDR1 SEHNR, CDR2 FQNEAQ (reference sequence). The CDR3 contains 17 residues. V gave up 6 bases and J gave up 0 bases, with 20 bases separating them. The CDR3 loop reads CASRRTEQGRTNYGYTF. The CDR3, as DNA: TGTGCCAGCAGACGGACAGAGCAAGGAAGGACTAACTATGGCTACACCTTC.

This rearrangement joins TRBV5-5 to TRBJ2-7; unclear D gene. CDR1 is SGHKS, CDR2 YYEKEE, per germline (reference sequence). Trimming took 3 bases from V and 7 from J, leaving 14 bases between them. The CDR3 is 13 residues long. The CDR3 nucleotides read TGTGCCAGCAGCTACCAGACGGGTTCGGAGCAGTACTTC. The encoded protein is CASSYQTGSEQYF.

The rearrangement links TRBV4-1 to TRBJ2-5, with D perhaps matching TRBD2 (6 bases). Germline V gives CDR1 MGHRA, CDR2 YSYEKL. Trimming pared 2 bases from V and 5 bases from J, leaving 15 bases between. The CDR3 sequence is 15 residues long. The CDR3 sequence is CASSQQGGTWETQYF. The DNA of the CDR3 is TGCGCCAGCAGCCAACAGGGCGGGACGTGGGAGACCCAGTACTTC.

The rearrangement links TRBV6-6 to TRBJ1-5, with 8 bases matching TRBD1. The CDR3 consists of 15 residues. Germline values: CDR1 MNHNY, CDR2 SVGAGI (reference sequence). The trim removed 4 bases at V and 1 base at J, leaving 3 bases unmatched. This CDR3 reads CASSSRTGSNQPQHF. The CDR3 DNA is TGTGCCAGCAGTTCCCGGACAGGGAGCAATCAGCCCCAGCATTTT.

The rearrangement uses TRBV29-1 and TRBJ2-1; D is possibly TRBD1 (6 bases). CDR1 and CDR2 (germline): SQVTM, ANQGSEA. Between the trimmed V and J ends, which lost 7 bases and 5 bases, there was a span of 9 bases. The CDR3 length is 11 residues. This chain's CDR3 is CSGGHDNEQFF. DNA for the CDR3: TGCAGCGGGGGACACGACAATGAGCAGTTCTTC.

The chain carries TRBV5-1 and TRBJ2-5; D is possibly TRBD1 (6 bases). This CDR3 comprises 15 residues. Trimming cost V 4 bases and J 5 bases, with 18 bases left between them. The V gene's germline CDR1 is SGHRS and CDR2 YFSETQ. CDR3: CASSQDRSYGETQYF. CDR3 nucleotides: TGCGCCAGCAGCCAAGACAGGAGCTATGGGGAGACCCAGTACTTC.

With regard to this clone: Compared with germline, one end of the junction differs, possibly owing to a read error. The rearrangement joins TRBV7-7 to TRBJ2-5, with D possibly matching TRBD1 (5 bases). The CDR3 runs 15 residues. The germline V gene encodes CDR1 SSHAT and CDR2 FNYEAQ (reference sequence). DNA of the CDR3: TGTGCTAGCAGCTTAAATTTCGATCCAGGGGAGACCCAGTACTTC. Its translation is CASSLNFDPGETQYF.

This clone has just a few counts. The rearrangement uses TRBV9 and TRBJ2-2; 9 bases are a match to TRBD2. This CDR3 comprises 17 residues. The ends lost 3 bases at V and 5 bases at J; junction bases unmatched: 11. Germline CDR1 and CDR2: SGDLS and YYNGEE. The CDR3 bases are TGTGCCAGCAGCGGCGGACCTGTCGGACTAGCGACCGGGGAGCTGTTTTTT. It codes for CASSGGPVGLATGELFF.

CDR3: CASSFRDTWEGYTF. For the CDR3, the DNA is TGTGCCAGCAGCTTTAGGGACACCTGGGAGGGCTACACCTTC. The chain links TRBV5-5 to TRBJ1-2; tentative D call: TRBD1 (6 bases). CDR3 size: 14 residues. Trimming left V 2 bases short and J 8 bases short, with 16 bases between. CDR1 is SGHKS, CDR2 YYEKEE, per germline (reference sequence).

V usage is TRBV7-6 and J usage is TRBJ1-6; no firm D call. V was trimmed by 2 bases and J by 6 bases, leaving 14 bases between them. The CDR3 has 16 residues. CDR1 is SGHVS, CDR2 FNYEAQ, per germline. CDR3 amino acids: CASSLSGNIPNSPLHF. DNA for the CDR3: TGTGCCAGCAGCTTATCCGGGAACATTCCTAATTCACCCCTCCACTTT.

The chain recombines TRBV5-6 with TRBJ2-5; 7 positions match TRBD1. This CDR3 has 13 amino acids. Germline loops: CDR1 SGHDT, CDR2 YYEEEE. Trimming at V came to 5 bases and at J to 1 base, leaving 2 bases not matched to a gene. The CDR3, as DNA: TGTGCCAGCAGGAGACAGGGCCAAGAGACCCAGTACTTC. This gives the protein CASRRQGQETQYF.

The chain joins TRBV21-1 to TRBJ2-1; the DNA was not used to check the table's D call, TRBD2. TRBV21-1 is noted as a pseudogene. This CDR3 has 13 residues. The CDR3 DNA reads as TGTGCCAGCAGCCCCCGAGGGTACAATGAGCAGTTCTTC. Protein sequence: CASSPRGYNEQFF.

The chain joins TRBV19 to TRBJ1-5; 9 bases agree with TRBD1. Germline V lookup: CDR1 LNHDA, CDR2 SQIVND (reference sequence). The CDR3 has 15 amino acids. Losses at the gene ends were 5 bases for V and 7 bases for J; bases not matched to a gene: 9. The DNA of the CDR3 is TGTGCCAGTAGTGCGCCGGGACAGGGTGGACAGCCCCAGCATTTT. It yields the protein CASSAPGQGGQPQHF.

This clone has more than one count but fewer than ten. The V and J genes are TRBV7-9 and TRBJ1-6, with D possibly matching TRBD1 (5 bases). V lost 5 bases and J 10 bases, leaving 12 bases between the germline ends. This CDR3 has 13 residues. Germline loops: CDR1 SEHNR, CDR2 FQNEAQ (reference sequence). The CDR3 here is CASSDSFDSPLHF. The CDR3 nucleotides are TGTGCCAGCAGCGACAGTTTTGACTCACCCCTCCACTTT.

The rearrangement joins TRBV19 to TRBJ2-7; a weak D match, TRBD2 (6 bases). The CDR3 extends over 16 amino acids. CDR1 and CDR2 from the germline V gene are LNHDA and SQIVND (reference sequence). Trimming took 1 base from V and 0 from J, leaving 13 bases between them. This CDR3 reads CASSIVASAHSYEQYF. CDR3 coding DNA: TGTGCCAGTAGTATAGTGGCTAGCGCCCACTCCTACGAGCAGTACTTC.

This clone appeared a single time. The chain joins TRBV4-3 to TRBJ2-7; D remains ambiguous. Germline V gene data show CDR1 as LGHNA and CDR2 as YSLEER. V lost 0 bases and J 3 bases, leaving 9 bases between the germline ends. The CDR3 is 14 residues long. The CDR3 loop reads CASSQEKFYYEQYF. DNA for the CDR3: TGCGCCAGCAGCCAAGAAAAATTCTACTACGAGCAGTACTTC.

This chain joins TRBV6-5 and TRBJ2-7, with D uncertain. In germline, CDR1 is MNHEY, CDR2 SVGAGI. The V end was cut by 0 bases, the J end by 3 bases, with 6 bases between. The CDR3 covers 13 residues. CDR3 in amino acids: CASSYSENYEQYF. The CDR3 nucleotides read TGTGCCAGCAGTTACTCTGAGAACTACGAGCAGTACTTC.

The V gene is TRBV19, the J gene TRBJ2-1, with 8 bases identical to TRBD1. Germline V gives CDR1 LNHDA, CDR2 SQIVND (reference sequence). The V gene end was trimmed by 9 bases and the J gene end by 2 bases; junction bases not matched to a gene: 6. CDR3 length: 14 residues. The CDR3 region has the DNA TGTGCCAGCTCACAGGGGGTTGCCTACAATGAGCAGTTCTTC. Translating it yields CASSQGVAYNEQFF.